This T cell receptor (beta chain) derives from a study of shared clonotypes between healthy human individuals. V shed 2 bases and J 5 bases; nucleotides not matched to a gene: 11. The germline V gene encodes CDR1 SGHAT and CDR2 FQNNGV. This CDR3 is built from 16 residues. For each subset, genomic DNA was distributed in equal portions over several immunoSEQ plates. Profiled with immunoSEQ multiplex PCR; TCRdb holds only in-frame clones, not every one. The repertoire holds around 700,000 clones, with around 73% as singletons. In this sample, this clone turned up once. The source is a young woman in good health. The sample consisted of memory CD4+ T cells sorted from blood. Sample subset: CD45RA-negative fraction. The chain recombines TRBV11-2 with TRBJ2-5; the match to TRBD2 covers 7 bases. The CDR3 reads CASSLLAAGEGETQYF. The CDR3, as DNA: TGTGCCAGCAGCTTACTCGCGGCGGGAGAAGGGGAGACCCAGTACTTC.